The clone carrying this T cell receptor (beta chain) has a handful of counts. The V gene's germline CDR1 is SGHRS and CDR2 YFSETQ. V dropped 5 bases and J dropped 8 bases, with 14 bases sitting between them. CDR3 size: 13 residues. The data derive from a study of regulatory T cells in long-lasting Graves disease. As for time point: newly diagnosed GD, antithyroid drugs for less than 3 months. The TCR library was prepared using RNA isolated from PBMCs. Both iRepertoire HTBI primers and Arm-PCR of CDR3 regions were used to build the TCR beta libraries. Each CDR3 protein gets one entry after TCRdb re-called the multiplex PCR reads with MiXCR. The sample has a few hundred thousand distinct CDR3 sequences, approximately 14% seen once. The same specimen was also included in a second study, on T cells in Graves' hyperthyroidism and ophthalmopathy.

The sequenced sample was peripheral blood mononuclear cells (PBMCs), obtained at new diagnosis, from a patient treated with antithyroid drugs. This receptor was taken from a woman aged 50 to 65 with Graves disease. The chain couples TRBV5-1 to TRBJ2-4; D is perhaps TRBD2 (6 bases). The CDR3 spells CASRWGEGDIQYF. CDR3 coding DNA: TGCGCCAGCAGATGGGGGGAAGGTGACATTCAGTACTTC.